This T cell receptor beta chain comes out of a study of T cell responses to AZD1222 COVID-19 vaccine (dated by TCRdb to about 2021). For the wider study: AZD1222 recipients with second doses at about 4 weeks or about 12 weeks were pooled, because spike-specific TCR depth and breadth did not differ between schedules. A total of under 250 trial participants underwent TCR sequencing, of whom 200 to 220 had received two doses of AZD1222 and roughly 26 had received two doses of the MenACWY control vaccine. Enrollment into the trials was organized by age into subgroups of 18-55, 56-69 and 70-plus years, and those subgroups contained about 160, 30 and 59 TCR-sequenced participants, respectively.

General findings and caveats noted by the study authors: Conclusions about previously exposed vaccinees are limited, since just six or seven AZD1222 recipients were seropositive for SARS-CoV-2 at baseline. Participants were mostly white British, with more females than males. The authors suggested clonal diversity may have been underestimated. Reportedly, close to half of the unique spike-specific TCRs recognized epitopes lying outside the regions that are mutated in the B.1.351 and B.1.1.7 variants. In the small 56-69-year group, the increase in depth fell short of significance, most likely because of low power. Because no day 14 peak-response samples were available, the repertoires could be characterized only after the peak T cell response. Vaccine-associated CD4 TCRs spanned the whole spike protein, with dominant responses in regions 160-218 and 743-854. After two AZD1222 doses, both the breadth and the depth of spike-specific TCRs were significantly higher than at day 0 and than in MenACWY recipients.

The CDR3 regions of human TCRbeta chains were analyzed by immunosequencing. The paper's processing steps were these. TCRs in the repertoires were matched against a reference library of SARS-CoV-2-specific TCRs that had been generated with the MIRA antigen-specificity platform. Breadth meant the fraction of unique TCRs that were SARS-CoV-2-associated, whereas depth meant the fraction of total T cells that were SARS-CoV-2-associated. Using the MIRA data, each spike-specific TCR was mapped to the spike region that the TCR reacts to and placed in a CD4 or CD8 class. Log10-transformed breadth and depth values were compared by one-way ANOVA with Sidak's multiple comparisons tests. The immuneACCESS repertoire file appears here via TCRdb, limited to in-frame rearrangements. These files lack a portion of the clones; in checked studies, under half of the deficit traces to unresolved V genes, and the cause of the others is not known. V and J calls and clone size are as listed in that table; D and trimming were resolved from the DNA. The sample table lists more than 70,000 clones, 87% of them with a count of one. Approximately 1.5% of the sample goes to the ten largest clones.

The CDR3 sequence holds 13 residues, the cysteine and phenylalanine included. The CDR3 DNA has 39 bases and is translated from base 1. The germline V gene (reference sequence) sets CDR1 to LNHDA and CDR2 to SQIVND. V loses 5 bases, J loses 9 bases, and the germline ends lie 15 bases apart. The time point label of this sample denotes: baseline before first vaccination. Vaccinee samples came from UK trials COV001 and COV002, including a single-blind randomized controlled phase 2/3 trial of AZD1222 (ChAdOx1 nCoV-19) in healthy adults. Trial participant PBMC samples were collected at day 0 and day 28 after the second dose for TCRbeta chain sequencing. This clone was seen a single time. What antigen it recognizes has not been identified. It has no much larger one-base neighbor in the sample; base qualities were not kept.

The sequence links TRBV19 to TRBJ2-3, with an unclear D gene assignment. This sequence was found in an adult in good health. The source material was peripheral blood, sampled on day 0 of AZD1222 vaccination. This receptor carries the CDR3 CASSGVTPDTQYF. The DNA sequence is TGTGCCAGTAGTGGGGTGACTCCTGACACGCAGTATTTT.